What follows is one T cell receptor (beta chain) and its context. Some clones are missing from TCRdb's copy, which holds only in-frame ones; the method was immunoSEQ multiplex PCR. Of about 80,000 clones detected, roughly 91% appear once; the ten largest clones hold 1.5% to 2%. This CDR3 comprises 13 residues. The ends were cut back, 6 bases at V and 3 bases at J, with 11 bases in the middle. The V gene's germline CDR1 is MNHNS and CDR2 SASEGT. The sample originates from a study of OX40 agonist ivuxolimab in advanced cancers. The genes are TRBV6-1 and TRBJ1-2; a weak D match, TRBD1 (5 bases). The specimen comprised CD4+ or CD8+ T cells sorted from blood, sampled in a trial of the OX40 agonist ivuxolimab. The TCR sequence derives from an adult with an advanced solid tumor such as melanoma, head and neck, liver or kidney cancer. The chain's CDR3 is CASSPGLDYGYTF. For the CDR3, the DNA is TGTGCCAGCAGCCCGGGACTAGACTATGGCTACACCTTC.